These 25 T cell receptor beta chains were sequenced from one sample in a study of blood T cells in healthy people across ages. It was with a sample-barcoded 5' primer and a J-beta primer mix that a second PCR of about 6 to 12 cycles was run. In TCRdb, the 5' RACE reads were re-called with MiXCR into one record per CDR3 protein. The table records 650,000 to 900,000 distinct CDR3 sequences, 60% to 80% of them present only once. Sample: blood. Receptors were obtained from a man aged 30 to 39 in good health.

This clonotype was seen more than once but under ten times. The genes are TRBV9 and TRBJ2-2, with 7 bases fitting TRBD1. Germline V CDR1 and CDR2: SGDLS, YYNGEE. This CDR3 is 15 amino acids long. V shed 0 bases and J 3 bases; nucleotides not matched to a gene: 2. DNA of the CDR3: TGTGCCAGCAGCGTAGAGGGGGCTCACACCGGGGAGCTGTTTTTT. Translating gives CASSVEGAHTGELFF.

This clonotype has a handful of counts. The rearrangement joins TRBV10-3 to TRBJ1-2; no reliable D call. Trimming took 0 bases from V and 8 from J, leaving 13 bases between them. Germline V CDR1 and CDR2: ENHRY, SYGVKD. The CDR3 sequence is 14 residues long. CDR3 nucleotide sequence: TGTGCCATCAGTGAGTCTGAGGGCCGAGGAGGCTACACCTTC. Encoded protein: CAISESEGRGGYTF.

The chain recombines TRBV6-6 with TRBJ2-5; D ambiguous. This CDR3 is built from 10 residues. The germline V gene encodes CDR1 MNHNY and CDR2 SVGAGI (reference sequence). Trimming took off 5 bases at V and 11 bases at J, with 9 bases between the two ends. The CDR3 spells CASSTNEQYF. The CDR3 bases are TGTGCCAGCAGTACGAATGAGCAGTACTTC.

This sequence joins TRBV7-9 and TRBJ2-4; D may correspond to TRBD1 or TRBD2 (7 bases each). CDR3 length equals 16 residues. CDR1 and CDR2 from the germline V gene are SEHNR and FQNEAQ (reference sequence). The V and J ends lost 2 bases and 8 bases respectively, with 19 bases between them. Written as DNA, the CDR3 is TGTGCCAGCAGCTTAACCGCTCCAGGGGGGGGCGACATTCAGTACTTC. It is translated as CASSLTAPGGGDIQYF.

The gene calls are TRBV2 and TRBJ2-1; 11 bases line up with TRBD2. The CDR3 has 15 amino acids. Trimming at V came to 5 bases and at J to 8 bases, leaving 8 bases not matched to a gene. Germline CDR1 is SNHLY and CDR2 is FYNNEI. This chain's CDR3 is CASSPLAGGGHEQFF. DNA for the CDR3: TGTGCCAGCAGTCCTCTAGCGGGGGGAGGACATGAGCAGTTCTTC.

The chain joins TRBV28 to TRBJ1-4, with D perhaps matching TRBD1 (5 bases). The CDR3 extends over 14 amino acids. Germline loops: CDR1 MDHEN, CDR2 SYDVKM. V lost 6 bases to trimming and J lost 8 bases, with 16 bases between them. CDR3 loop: CASSSGWGREKLFF. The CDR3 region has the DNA TGTGCCAGCAGCTCAGGGTGGGGAAGAGAAAAACTGTTTTTT.

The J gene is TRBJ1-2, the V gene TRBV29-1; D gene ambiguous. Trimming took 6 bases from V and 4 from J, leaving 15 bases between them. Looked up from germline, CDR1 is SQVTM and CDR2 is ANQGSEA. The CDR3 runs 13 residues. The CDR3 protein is CSVATATSYGYTF. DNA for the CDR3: TGCAGCGTCGCGACGGCTACTAGCTATGGCTACACCTTC.

This CDR3 is CASNSGSYTDTQYF. CDR3 sequence (DNA): TGTGCCAGCAACAGCGGGAGTTACACAGATACGCAGTATTTT. The chain combines TRBV6-2 or TRBV6-3 with TRBJ2-3, with TRBD2 matching over 8 bases. The CDR3 extends over 14 amino acids. Per the germline V gene, CDR1 is MNHEY and CDR2 is SVGEGT. V shed 7 bases and J 2 bases; nucleotides not matched to a gene: 5.

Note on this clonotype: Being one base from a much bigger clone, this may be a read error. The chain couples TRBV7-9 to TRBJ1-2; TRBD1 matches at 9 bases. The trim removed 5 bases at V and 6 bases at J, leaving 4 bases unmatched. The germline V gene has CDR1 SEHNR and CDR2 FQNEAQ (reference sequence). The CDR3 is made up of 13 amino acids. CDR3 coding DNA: TGTGCCAGCAGCGGGACAGGGAAAGATGGCTACACCTTC. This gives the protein CASSGTGKDGYTF.

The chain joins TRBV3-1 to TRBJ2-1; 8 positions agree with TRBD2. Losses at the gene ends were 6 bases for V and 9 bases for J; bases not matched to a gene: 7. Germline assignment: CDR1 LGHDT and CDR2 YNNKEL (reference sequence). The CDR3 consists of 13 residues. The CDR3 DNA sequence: TGTGCCAGCAGTGGGCGGGGGGCAGGTGAGCAGTTCTTC. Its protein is CASSGRGAGEQFF.

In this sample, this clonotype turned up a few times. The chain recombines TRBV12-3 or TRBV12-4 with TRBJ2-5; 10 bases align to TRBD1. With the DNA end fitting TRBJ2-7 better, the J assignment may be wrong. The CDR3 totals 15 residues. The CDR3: CASSVGGTGVYEQYF. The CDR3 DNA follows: TGTGCCAGCAGTGTTGGGGGGACAGGGGTTTACGAGCAGTACTTC.

The CDR3: CSATRGNEQYF. Written as DNA, the CDR3 is TGCAGTGCTACACGGGGTAATGAGCAGTACTTC. The chain is built from TRBV20-1 and TRBJ2-5, with a possible D match to TRBD2 (5 bases). Per the germline V gene, CDR1 is DFQATT and CDR2 is SNEGSKA (reference sequence). The CDR3 covers 11 residues. The ends were cut back, 4 bases at V and 11 bases at J, with 14 bases in the middle.

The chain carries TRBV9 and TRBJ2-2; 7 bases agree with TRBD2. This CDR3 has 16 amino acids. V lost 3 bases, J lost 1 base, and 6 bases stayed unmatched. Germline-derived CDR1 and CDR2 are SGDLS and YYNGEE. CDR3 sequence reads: CASSAPGGLNTGELFF. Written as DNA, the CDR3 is TGTGCCAGCAGCGCACCGGGGGGTCTGAACACCGGGGAGCTGTTTTTT.

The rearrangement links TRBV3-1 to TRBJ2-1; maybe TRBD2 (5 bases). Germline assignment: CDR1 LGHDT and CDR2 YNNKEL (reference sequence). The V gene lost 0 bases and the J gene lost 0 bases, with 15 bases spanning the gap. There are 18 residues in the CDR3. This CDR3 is CASSQEGPTGSSYNEQFF. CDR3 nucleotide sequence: TGTGCCAGCAGCCAAGAAGGGCCCACGGGAAGCTCCTACAATGAGCAGTTCTTC.

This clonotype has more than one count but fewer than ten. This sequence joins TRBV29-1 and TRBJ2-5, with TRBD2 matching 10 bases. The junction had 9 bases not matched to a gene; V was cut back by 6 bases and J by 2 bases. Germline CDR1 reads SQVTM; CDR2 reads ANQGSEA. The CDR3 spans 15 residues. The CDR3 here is CSVAILAGEQETQYF. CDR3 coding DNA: TGCAGCGTCGCCATTCTAGCGGGGGAACAAGAGACCCAGTACTTC.

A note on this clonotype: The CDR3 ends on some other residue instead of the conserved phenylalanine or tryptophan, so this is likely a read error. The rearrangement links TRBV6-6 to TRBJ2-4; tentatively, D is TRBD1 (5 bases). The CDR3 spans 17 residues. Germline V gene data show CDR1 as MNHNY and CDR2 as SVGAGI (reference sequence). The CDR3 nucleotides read TGTGCCAGCAGCTACTCGGGTTTTGGGGCAGGGAAAAACATTCAGTACTTA. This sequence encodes CASSYSGFGAGKNIQYL.

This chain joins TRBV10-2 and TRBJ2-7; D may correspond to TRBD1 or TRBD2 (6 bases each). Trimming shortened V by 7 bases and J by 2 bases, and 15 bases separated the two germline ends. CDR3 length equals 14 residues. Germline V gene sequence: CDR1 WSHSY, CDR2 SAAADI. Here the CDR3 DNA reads TGCGCCAGCAAGGAGGGGGGCTATACCTACGAGCAGTACTTC. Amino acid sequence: CASKEGGYTYEQYF.

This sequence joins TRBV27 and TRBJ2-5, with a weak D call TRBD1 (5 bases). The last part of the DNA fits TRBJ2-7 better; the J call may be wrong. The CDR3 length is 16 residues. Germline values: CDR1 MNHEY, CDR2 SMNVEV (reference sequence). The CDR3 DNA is TGTGCCAGCAGCCCCACTTTTTATTTAGGGGCCTACGAGCAGTACTTC. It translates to CASSPTFYLGAYEQYF.

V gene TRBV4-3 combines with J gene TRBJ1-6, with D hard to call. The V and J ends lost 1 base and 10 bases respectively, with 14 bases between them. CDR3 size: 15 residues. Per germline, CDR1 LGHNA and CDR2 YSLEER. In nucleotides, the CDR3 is TGCGCCAGCAGCCAAGTCAGGCAAGCAGAATCACCCCTCCACTTT. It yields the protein CASSQVRQAESPLHF.

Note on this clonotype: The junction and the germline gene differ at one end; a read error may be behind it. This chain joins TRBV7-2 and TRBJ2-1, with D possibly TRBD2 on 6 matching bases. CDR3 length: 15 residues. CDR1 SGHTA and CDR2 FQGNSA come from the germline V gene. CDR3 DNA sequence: TGTGCCAGCAGCGTAGCGGAGAGCTCCTACAATGAGCAGTTCTTC. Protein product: CASSVAESSYNEQFF.

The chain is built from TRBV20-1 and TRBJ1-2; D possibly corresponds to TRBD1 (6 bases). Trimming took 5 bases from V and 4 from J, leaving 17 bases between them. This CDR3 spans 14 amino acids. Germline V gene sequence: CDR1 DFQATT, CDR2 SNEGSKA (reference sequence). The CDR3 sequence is CSASRGTTGYGYTF. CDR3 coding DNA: TGCAGTGCTTCAAGGGGGACGACGGGCTATGGCTACACCTTC.

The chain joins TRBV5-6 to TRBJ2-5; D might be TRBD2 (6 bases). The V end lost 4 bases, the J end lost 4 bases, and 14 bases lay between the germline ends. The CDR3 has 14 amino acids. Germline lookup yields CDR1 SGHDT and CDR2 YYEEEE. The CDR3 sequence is CASSDGKAGETQYF. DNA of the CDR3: TGTGCCAGCAGCGATGGGAAAGCGGGAGAGACCCAGTACTTC.

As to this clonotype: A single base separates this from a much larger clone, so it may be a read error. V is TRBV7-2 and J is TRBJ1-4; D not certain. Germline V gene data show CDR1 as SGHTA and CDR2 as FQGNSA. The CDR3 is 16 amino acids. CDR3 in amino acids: CVSSLMAAATNEKLFF. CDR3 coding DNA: TGTGTCAGCAGCTTAATGGCAGCTGCAACTAATGAAAAACTGTTTTTT.

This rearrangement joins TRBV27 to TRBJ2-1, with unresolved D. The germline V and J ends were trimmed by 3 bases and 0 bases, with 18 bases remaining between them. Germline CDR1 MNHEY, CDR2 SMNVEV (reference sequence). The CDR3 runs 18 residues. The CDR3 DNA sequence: TGTGCCAGCAGTTTGGTGACAAATATCGTCTCCTCCTACAATGAGCAGTTCTTC. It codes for CASSLVTNIVSSYNEQFF.

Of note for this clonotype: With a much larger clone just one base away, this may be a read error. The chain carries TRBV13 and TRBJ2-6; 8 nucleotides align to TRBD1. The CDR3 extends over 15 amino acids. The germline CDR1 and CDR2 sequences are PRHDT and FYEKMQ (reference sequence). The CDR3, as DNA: TGTGCCAACAGCTTGGGGACAGGCGGGGCCAACGTCCTGACTTTC. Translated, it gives CANSLGTGGANVLTF. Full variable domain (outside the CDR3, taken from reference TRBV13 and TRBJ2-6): AAGVIQSPRHLIKEKRETATLKCYPIPRHDTVYWYQQGPGQDPQFLISFYEKMQSDKGSIPDRFSAQQFSDYHSELNMSSLELGDSALYFCANSLGTGGANVLTFGAGSRLTVL.